Given below is one T cell receptor (beta chain) in context. Its antigen is currently unknown. The data are from a study of cytotoxic CD8 clonotypes in ibrutinib-treated CLL. Study-wide background: Productive templates per sample averaged roughly 250,000; productive rearrangements, some 99,000.

The CDR3 is made up of 15 amino acids. Germline V CDR1 and CDR2: MDHEN, SYDVKM. V trimming: 5 bases; J trimming: 4 bases; junction bases outside the gene matches: 8. This table comes from immunoSEQ multiplex PCR, and its TCRdb copy is limited to in-frame clones, with some not included. The table has roughly 200,000 clones, about three quarters seen once; the top ten hold approximately 6%. General study findings and limits: Baseline clonality was higher than in age-matched healthy donors and moved in step with circulating CD8+ T-cell counts. The study found clonality rose at ibrutinib response, then fell toward baseline at progression.

This sequence joins TRBV28 and TRBJ2-7, with 10 nucleotides matching TRBD2. This clonotype was sampled from a human donor with chronic lymphocytic leukemia. Sequences were derived from PBMCs, sampled after 12 months of ibrutinib treatment. CDR3 sequence reads: CASSPRLAGLYEQYF. CDR3 DNA: TGTGCCAGCAGTCCGCGACTAGCGGGCTTGTACGAGCAGTACTTC.